This record covers a single T cell receptor beta chain. What antigen it recognizes has not been identified. No qualities accompany the bases; no much larger clone lies one base away. These data are taken from a study of T cells in localized non-small cell lung cancer (dated by TCRdb to the early 2020s). Study-wide context: T cell repertoires of 200 to 250 early-stage NSCLC patients were analyzed, with tumors being compared against uninvolved tumor-adjacent lungs. The cohort was made up of approximately 250 treatment-naive NSCLC patients whose localized lung tumors had been resected. A mean age of approximately 66 years was recorded for the NSCLC patients, of whom 129 were male and 85 to 110 were female.

The full study reports these points: Multi-region tumor sequencing was not performed, so intratumor heterogeneity could not be excluded. A median of around 50 of the top 100 tumor clones were detected in paired uninvolved adjacent lung, and 28 of these tumor clones were also found among the top 100 clones of the paired uninvolved adjacent lung. The highest T cell clonality was observed in uninvolved tumor-adjacent lung, where clonality exceeded that of tumor, suggesting that antigenic responses were more focused in uninvolved tumor-adjacent lung. Higher blood T cell density associated with longer overall survival, while higher adjacent-lung clonality associated with shorter survival. Because of the exploratory design, TCR variables were selected using unadjusted p-values without false-discovery rate correction.

The immunoSEQ Assay was used to sequence TCR beta CDR3 regions from DNA. As for how the authors treated the data: T cell density was computed as TCR beta template counts normalized to usable DNA estimated by amplifying housekeeping genes. The preseqR package was used to estimate richness by extrapolating to 400,000 templates for PBMC samples and to 120,000 templates for tissue samples. Clonality was defined by subtracting Pielou's evenness from one. Tissue-enriched TCRs were identified through differential abundance testing performed on productive amino-acid clonotypes, with a minimum total count of 5 and an alpha of 0.1. The Jaccard Index and the Morisita Overlap Index were used to measure repertoire overlap between compartments. GLIPH grouped TCR beta CDR3s together with public tetramer-defined viral CDR3s, and a viral motif had to include at least three viral sequences and also show V-gene enrichment. Sourced from immuneACCESS, this table was stored by TCRdb with only in-frame sequences that have V and J called. A share of the clones is absent; for the studies checked, an unresolved V gene accounts for under half, and the remainder has no known explanation. V and J calls and clone size come straight from that table; D and trimming were deduced from the DNA. The sample table records 70,000 to 90,000 clones; 80% of these occur just once. The ten largest clones add up to 7.5% to 10% of the sample.

CDR1 and CDR2, per the germline V gene, are ENHRY and SYGVKD. The trim is 0 bases for V and 4 bases for J, with a gap of 7 bases between the germline ends. Including the terminal cysteine and phenylalanine, the CDR3 comprises 14 residues. Only the CDR3 part of the read is kept: 42 bases, read in frame from the first base. At diagnosis, tumor, uninvolved tumor-adjacent lung and peripheral blood were collected and then preserved as a mix of FFPE and fresh-frozen material. Blood samples were analyzed as peripheral blood mononuclear cells for TCR repertoire profiling. This chain joins TRBV10-3 to TRBJ2-1, with the D gene too uncertain to name. This receptor was identified in a female donor over 55 with stage I lung adenocarcinoma. This sample comprised peripheral blood, obtained before any cancer treatment. The DNA is TGTGCCATCAGTGAGTCGATACAGTACAATGAGCAGTTCTTC. Translated, this is CAISESIQYNEQFF.